The 6 T cell receptor beta chains presented below share a single source sample, sequenced in a study of CD8 T cells in ankylosing spondylitis. Via MiXCR, TCRdb re-called the 5' RACE reads, giving one row per CDR3 protein. The sample lists roughly 220,000 distinct CDR3 sequences; about 10% were seen once. What was sequenced was blood, either unsorted or a sorted T cell fraction (not recorded which). These receptors all come from a male donor with ankylosing spondylitis or in good health (not recorded which).

This clonotype occurred many times. The chain links TRBV15 to TRBJ2-4, with TRBD2 identical over 12 bases. Germline V gives CDR1 LNHNV, CDR2 YYDKDF (reference sequence). V lost 4 bases to trimming and J lost 6 bases; unmatched junction nucleotides: 7. This CDR3 spans 16 amino acids. CDR3 DNA: TGTGCCACCAGCACCGGACTAGCGGGGCTAGGAAACATTCAGTACTTC. It encodes CATSTGLAGLGNIQYF.

This clonotype was found many times. A read error may account for a junction end that differs from germline. The rearrangement uses TRBV5-5 and TRBJ2-1; no clear D. Germline CDR1 and CDR2: SGHKS and YYEKEE (reference sequence). The length of the CDR3 is 14 residues. The CDR3 loop reads CASTLTLRYNEQFF. The CDR3 nucleotides read TGTGCCAGCACCTTGACGCTGAGATACAATGAGCAGTTCTTC. The variable domain in full, completed from reference TRBV5-5 and TRBJ2-1, reads DAGVTQSPTHLIKTRGQQVTLRCSPISGHKSVSWYQQVLGQGPQFIFQYYEKEERGRGNFPDRFSARQFPNYSSELNVNALLLGDSALYLCASTLTLRYNEQFFGPGTRLTVL.

In this sample, this clonotype turned up many times. V usage is TRBV4-2 and J usage is TRBJ2-3; no definite D call. V dropped 1 base and J dropped 2 bases, with 16 bases sitting between them. Germline CDR1 reads LGHNA; CDR2 reads YNFKEQ. The CDR3 sequence is 17 residues long. The CDR3 DNA sequence: TGTGCCAGCAGCCAAGCACTCGAGAACGGCCCCACAGATACGCAGTATTTT. This encodes CASSQALENGPTDTQYF.

This clonotype was observed at least ten times. V and J are TRBV7-6 and TRBJ2-7; no reliable D call. The germline CDR1 and CDR2 sequences are SGHVS and FNYEAQ. This CDR3 is 14 amino acids long. V was cut by 2 bases and J by 5 bases, with 13 bases left in between. CDR3 loop: CASSLQQLGNEQYF. Here the CDR3 DNA reads TGTGCCAGCAGCTTACAGCAGTTAGGCAACGAGCAGTACTTC.

Many counts were recorded for this clonotype. This chain connects TRBV7-9 to TRBJ2-5, with TRBD1 matching over 9 bases. The V segment lost 3 bases and the J segment 3 bases; nucleotides outside the gene matches: 5. This CDR3 is 15 amino acids long. Germline CDR1 reads SEHNR; CDR2 reads FQNEAQ (reference sequence). The CDR3 DNA follows: TGTGCCAGCAGCTTGGTCGGGACAGGGAAAGAGACCCAGTACTTC. Its protein product is CASSLVGTGKETQYF. The full variable domain, rest sourced from reference TRBV7-9 and TRBJ2-5, is DTGVSQNPRHKITKRGQNVTFRCDPISEHNRLYWYRQTLGQGPEFLTYFQNEAQLEKSRLLSDRFSAERPKGSFSTLEIQRTEQGDSAMYLCASSLVGTGKETQYFGPGTRLLVL.

This clonotype was found many times. This chain links TRBV11-2 with TRBJ2-5; 8 nucleotides agree with TRBD1. The trim removed 5 bases at V and 5 bases at J, leaving 10 bases unmatched. Germline V lookup: CDR1 SGHAT, CDR2 FQNNGV. This CDR3 spans 15 amino acids. Written as DNA, the CDR3 is TGTGCCAGCAGCATAACGACAGGGGCGACGGAGACCCAGTACTTC. This encodes CASSITTGATETQYF.